The source of this T cell receptor beta chain is a study of cytomegalovirus exposure and HLA in healthy donors (dated by TCRdb to 2015 to 2018). In the study overall: An earlier analysis of roughly 500 of the donors reported approximately 260 Gb of sequence data and 100 million to 120 million unique TCR beta sequences obtained from about 179 million T cells. HLA typing covered class I and class II loci at four-digit resolution. In a later genetic analysis, genome-wide SNP genotypes for about three fifths of the roughly 670 donors were used, and that subset was treated as a discovery cohort. The T cell repertoires of some 670 subjects were profiled by immunosequencing and related to cytomegalovirus serostatus. A handful of DR-DQ haplotypes were treated as single units for association and clustering because of strong linkage in the cohort. Of the 300 to 400 genotyped donors, 81% fell in the genetic ancestry cluster associated with self-reported Caucasian donors. Around 330 gigabases of sequencing data and roughly 81 million unique TCR sequences made up an early release that covered roughly 670 HLA-typed donors. Besides the first cohort of roughly 640 subjects, a separate validation cohort made up of 120 different subjects was used. Donor age, sex, ethnicity and CMV serostatus were collected together with the repertoire data. The study aimed to test whether signatures of past pathogen exposure could be identified by cataloging public T cell receptors. The study combined high-throughput TCR immunosequencing, statistical association of individual TCRs with disease status, and machine learning to predict cytomegalovirus infection status. Typing coverage varied by locus: roughly 620-640 donors for A, B, C, DRB1 and DQB1; 522 for DQA1; approximately 610 for DPA1; roughly 470 for DPB1. Every discovery cohort repertoire had been produced on one sequencing platform. An earlier analysis of several hundred of the donors applied high-throughput TCR beta sequencing to assess whether each TCR beta V gene segment acted as functional or pseudogenic. A later analysis re-examined previously published TCR beta repertoires from around 670 donors and added high-resolution HLA genotyping to investigate patterns of TCR occurrence. Among a few hundred genotyped donors of the cohort, an average of 235,054 unique TCR beta nucleotide sequences were sequenced per donor, around 18% of them non-productive. Rather than using new phenotypic data, the later analysis identified candidate immune exposures from TCR beta sequences and from how often those sequences occurred across donors.

Study-wide findings and limitations: The authors suggested that the approach could potentially be extended to other disease states and immunological phenotypes. About 17 rarely observed V segments, including chromosome 9 orphons, were excluded from the earlier analysis of just under 600 of the donors because counts were too low. A cluster of highly shared sequence variants was judged likely to represent a technical artifact of the sequencing pipeline. In the study, 150 to 200 TCR beta chains were listed as associated with cytomegalovirus. Several of the top co-occurrence clusters appeared to be linked to parvovirus B19, influenza, CMV and Epstein-Barr virus, according to a later analysis. According to a later genetic analysis, donors in an Asian-associated ancestry cluster had fewer N-insertions in productive TCRs than the approximately 670-donor mean. An association between a missense DCLRE1C variant and V-gene and J-gene trimming of TCR beta chains was found in a later genetic analysis and replicated in an independent cohort. Sequencing depth was assumed to be roughly uniform across donors in the presence/absence analyses, though that assumption may not hold. The classifier was reported to diagnose cytomegalovirus status with high specificity and sensitivity in both the original cohort and the validation cohort. Strong co-occurrence of HLA alleles, especially DR and DQ, made assigning TCR associations to individual alleles difficult. Most CMV-associated TCR beta chains appeared to be HLA-restricted in a later analysis, and the HLA associations seemed to be driven largely by CMV exposure. HLA typing was unavailable for some donors at each locus, so association tests used only the typed subset. In a later analysis, HLA-associated TCR beta chains were found to be more clonally expanded and to have lower generation probabilities than equally common non-associated chains. In vitro tests confirmed that three of the cytomegalovirus-associated TCR beta chains recognize cytomegalovirus antigens. Linkage disequilibrium might explain the correlated functional status among segregating V segments, but an unknown experimental factor could not be ruled out. A later analysis associated about 17,000 TCR beta sequences with specific HLA alleles at a false discovery rate of 0.05. Only TCR beta chains were sequenced in this cohort, and the absence of alpha or paired-chain data limited detectable features. Some IMGT-functional V segments, including TRBV6-2 and TRBV6-3, could not be told apart with the 87-base-pair reads, so those segments were excluded. In a later analysis, TCR association rates were found to vary across HLA loci, with the most associated TCRs seen for DRB1 alleles and the fewest for HLA-C alleles. The only immune exposure information available for the cohort was CMV serostatus. A further reported finding was that TCR beta sequences accurately predicted the HLA-A and HLA-B alleles for most subjects in the first cohort. Most TCR sequences were observed very rarely across donors, whereas some public TCRs were present in many individuals. An earlier analysis of approximately 530 of the donors showed that most TCR beta V segments appeared in productive rearrangements either about 90% or about 30% of the time, which broadly matched IMGT annotations.

From the cysteine up to the phenylalanine, the CDR3 has a length of 16 residues. Only the CDR3 part of the read is kept: 48 bases, read in frame from the first base. The germline V gene specifies SGHTA as CDR1 and FQGNSA as CDR2. A distance of 19 bases separates the germline ends of V and J, which lose 5 bases and 4 bases respectively. About this clone itself: This receptor's antigen is unknown. No base-level quality is on record; no much larger clone is a single base apart.

Receptors were amplified or captured by the immunoSEQ multiplex PCR assay. A mixture of 60 forward primers for TCR Vbeta segments and 13 reverse primers for TCR Jbeta segments was used in the multiplex PCR. The CDR3 region of rearranged TCR beta genes was amplified from genomic DNA with a multiplex PCR assay. Amplified TCR beta libraries were sequenced as 87-base-pair reads on the Illumina HiSeq System. The published analysis was carried out like this. Across the 700 or so repertoires, a later analysis counted tens of millions of unique TCR beta chains, 9.5 million to 13 million of which were shared by at least two donors. Raw reads were error-corrected and collapsed into unique sequences by a nearest-neighbor algorithm in which closely related sequences were merged to remove PCR and sequencing errors. To assign V, D and J gene segments, CDR3 sequences were aligned to IMGT reference sequences. Each retained sequence needed at least a six-nucleotide match to both a V gene segment and a J gene segment. Rearrangements were called productive when the CDR3 lacked stop codons and stayed in frame with V and J; all others were non-productive. Following IMGT convention, CDR3 was defined as the stretch from the second conserved V-encoded cysteine to the conserved J-encoded phenylalanine. Sequences without an unambiguous match to a single V gene segment were excluded from the earlier analysis of a few hundred of the donors. In an earlier analysis of several hundred of the donors, V segments were called functional above 56.7% productive rearrangements and were called segregating when the between-donor standard deviation exceeded 5%. A statistical classification framework was developed to diagnose cytomegalovirus status using the catalog of TCR beta chain sequences. In a later analysis, TCR nucleotide sequences were compared against IMGT/GENE-DB human TR gene sequences so that V and J genes could be assigned. A later analysis assigned CDR3 sequences and most-parsimonious VDJ recombination scenarios with the TCRdist pipeline. In a later analysis, each TCR beta chain was defined by its CDR3 amino acid sequence together with its V-gene family, and reads without a unique V-gene family were excluded. A later analysis removed 600 or so highly shared, low-generation-probability nucleotide sequences to deal with suspected cross-contamination and a sequencing artifact. In a later analysis, a clonal expansion index was calculated for each public chain from normalized within-repertoire ranks of inferred template counts. Generation probabilities in a later analysis came from a VDJ recombination model fitted to out-of-frame rearrangements, and those results were checked against IGoR. In a later analysis, TCR-TCR, TCR-HLA and TCR-CMV co-occurrence was scored with hypergeometric tests, and a repertoire-size bias correction was applied to TCR pairs. In a later analysis, false discovery rates were estimated by permuting HLA or CMV assignments 20 times. A later analysis grouped co-occurring TCRs with DBSCAN, adding TCRdist sequence similarity when clustering within HLA-allele-positive subsets. Co-occurrence clustering excluded repertoires with fewer than 30,000 or more than 120,000 public chains, plus five with anomalous nucleotide sharing. In its TCRdb copy, this immuneACCESS table keeps in-frame sequences only and misses some clones. Where compared with another copy, unresolved V genes explain less than half of these, and the others have no known cause. Clone size and V and J calls were adopted from that table, with D and trimming inferred from the DNA. The sample yields about 200,000 clones; 82% were counted once. The top ten clonotypes cover about 2.5% of the sample.

The cohort comprised 550 to 700 healthy bone marrow donors. Cohort members were all nominally healthy when sampled, although unrecorded immune exposures were likely present. The donor was CMV seronegative and belonged to the group of roughly 330 seronegative cohort members. A peripheral blood sample was provided by each donor, and peripheral blood mononuclear cells were used for TCR beta sequencing. The Qiagen DNeasy Blood Extraction Kit was used to extract genomic DNA from the blood cell samples. The chain was built from TRBV7-2 and TRBJ2-3; the D segment cannot be called with confidence. The sequence was collected from a woman in her thirties or forties in good health and CMV-seronegative. Sequenced input: PBMCs. The DNA sequence is as follows: TGTGCCAGCAGCGGTCCCGAGGTGGCGAGCGCAGATACGCAGTATTTT. Translated, this gives CASSGPEVASADTQYF.